These 19 T cell receptor beta chains came from one sample sequenced in a study of T-cell memory formation after mild COVID-19. One entry per CDR3 protein results from TCRdb running MiXCR on the 5' RACE reads. The data contain some 69,000 distinct CDR3 sequences, approximately 15% of them singletons. The sequencing input was PBMCs or a T cell subset sorted from them (not recorded which). The receptors originated from an adult woman who had mild COVID-19 (a few samples of this study predate the infection). Cell type and time point are not known.

CDR3 DNA sequence: TGTGCCAGCAGCCAAGCGGAGGGAGAAAATCAGCCCCAGCATTTT. It codes for CASSQAEGENQPQHF. The chain joins TRBV4-2 to TRBJ1-5; D ambiguous. The CDR3 sequence is 15 residues long. The germline V gene has CDR1 LGHNA and CDR2 YNFKEQ. Trimming removed 1 base from V and 4 bases from J, with 11 bases in between.

The V call is TRBV7-9, the J call TRBJ2-2; no firm D call. The germline V gene encodes CDR1 SEHNR and CDR2 FQNEAQ (reference sequence). V was cut by 6 bases and J by 6 bases, with 11 bases left in between. The CDR3 has 13 amino acids. CDR3 sequence reads: CASRDERSGELFF. In DNA form, the CDR3 reads TGTGCCAGCAGGGACGAGAGGTCCGGGGAGCTGTTTTTT.

The V and J genes are TRBV23-1 and TRBJ2-5, with a tentative D call TRBD2 (6 bases). TRBV23-1 counts as an open reading frame of uncertain function. Trimming left V 4 bases short and J 5 bases short, with 17 bases between. CDR3 length: 15 residues. This chain's CDR3 is CASSPTRLVVETQYF. In DNA form, the CDR3 reads TGCGCCAGCAGTCCGACCAGACTAGTAGTGGAGACCCAGTACTTC.

The chain combines TRBV5-5 with TRBJ2-7; 7 bases agree with TRBD1. CDR3 length: 15 residues. V lost 4 bases, J lost 2 bases, and 9 bases stayed unmatched. Germline CDR1 is SGHKS and CDR2 is YYEKEE (reference sequence). The CDR3 protein is CASSQLVGGAYEQYF. CDR3 bases: TGTGCCAGCAGCCAGCTGGTAGGGGGCGCCTACGAGCAGTACTTC.

This clonotype showed up just a few times. The chain carries TRBV5-5 and TRBJ2-7, with D unclear. Germline assignment: CDR1 SGHKS and CDR2 YYEKEE (reference sequence). Trimming cost V 5 bases and J 0 bases, with 12 bases left between them. The CDR3 is made up of 14 amino acids. As DNA, the CDR3 is TGTGCCAGCAGATGGACGGCGAGCTCCTACGAGCAGTACTTC. Its protein is CASRWTASSYEQYF.

The gene calls are TRBV27 and TRBJ2-1; TRBD2 matches 9 bases. The CDR3 runs 21 residues. Germline V gene sequence: CDR1 MNHEY, CDR2 SMNVEV (reference sequence). The ends lost 5 bases at V and 3 bases at J; junction bases unmatched: 23. The CDR3 DNA sequence: TGTGCCAGCAGTCCCCGGGACGCAAAAGCTGGGCGGGAGGGCCTCTACAATGAGCAGTTCTTC. Translated: CASSPRDAKAGREGLYNEQFF.

This clonotype was recorded a few times. This sequence joins TRBV4-3 and TRBJ1-1; D is ambiguous. Trimming took 0 bases from V and 5 from J, leaving 10 bases between them. The CDR3 runs to 14 residues. Germline CDR1 and CDR2: LGHNA and YSLEER. CDR3: CASSQDSGRTEAFF. CDR3 sequence (DNA): TGCGCCAGCAGCCAAGATAGCGGTCGGACTGAAGCTTTCTTT.

The J gene is TRBJ2-2, the V gene TRBV7-9; perhaps TRBD2 as D (6 bases). The V gene's germline CDR1 is SEHNR and CDR2 FQNEAQ (reference sequence). Trimming took 11 bases from V and 1 from J, leaving 14 bases between them. The CDR3 spans 14 residues. The CDR3 here is CAHLGGENTGELFF. The CDR3 DNA is TGTGCCCACCTGGGGGGAGAGAACACCGGGGAGCTGTTTTTT.

In the case of this clonotype: One end of the junction varies from germline; a read error may be responsible. V is TRBV7-7 and J is TRBJ2-2; 14 bases line up with TRBD2. CDR1 and CDR2 from the germline V gene are SSHAT and FNYEAQ (reference sequence). This CDR3 has 16 amino acids. The DNA for the CDR3 is TGTGCTAGCAGCCCCGGACTAGCGGGAGGTTCCGGGGAGCTGTTTTTT. Translating gives CASSPGLAGGSGELFF.

The rearrangement joins TRBV4-1 to TRBJ2-3; D gene uncertain. Trimming took 1 base from V and 5 from J, leaving 4 bases between them. CDR3 size: 12 residues. The germline CDR1 and CDR2 sequences are MGHRA and YSYEKL. For the CDR3, the DNA is TGCGCCAGCAGCCAAGCCGGAGATACGCAGTATTTT. Translation: CASSQAGDTQYF.

The chain is built from TRBV5-6 and TRBJ2-2; the match to TRBD2 covers 13 bases. Looked up from germline, CDR1 is SGHDT and CDR2 is YYEEEE. CDR3 size: 19 residues. Trimming at V came to 0 bases and at J to 1 base, leaving 6 bases not matched to a gene. The CDR3 is CASSLGPGLAGLNTGELFF. The CDR3 coding sequence is TGTGCCAGCAGCTTGGGTCCGGGACTAGCGGGACTGAACACCGGGGAGCTGTTTTTT.

This clonotype was recorded a few times. The chain recombines TRBV12-3 or TRBV12-4 with TRBJ2-7, with TRBD1 as a possible D gene (7 bases). Trimming stripped 6 bases from V and 3 bases from J, with 18 bases between. This CDR3 has 15 residues. CDR3 DNA sequence: TGTGCCAGCAGCCTCTCAGGGGGGCTAAGCTACGAGCAGTACTTC. Translated, it gives CASSLSGGLSYEQYF.

This clonotype has just a few counts. The gene calls are TRBV6-6 and TRBJ1-1, with a possible D match to TRBD1 (5 bases). V was shortened by 8 bases and J by 5 bases, with 9 bases between the two germline ends. Germline assignment: CDR1 MNHNY and CDR2 SVGAGI (reference sequence). CDR3 length equals 11 residues. CDR3 in DNA: TGTGCCAGCCTGGGGGGGACTGAAGCTTTCTTT. Translation gives CASLGGTEAFF.

This clonotype was observed a handful of times. The chain uses TRBV6-5 and TRBJ2-7; no definite D call. Between the trimmed V and J ends, which lost 9 bases and 6 bases, there was a span of 15 bases. The CDR3 consists of 12 residues. Germline lookup yields CDR1 MNHEY and CDR2 SVGAGI. CDR3: CASGQRSGEQYF. DNA of the CDR3: TGTGCCAGTGGGCAGAGGTCGGGCGAGCAGTACTTC.

The V call is TRBV4-1, the J call TRBJ1-2; no reliable D call. This CDR3 is built from 17 residues. Germline CDR1 MGHRA, CDR2 YSYEKL. V lost 4 bases and J 5 bases, leaving 23 bases between the germline ends. The CDR3: CASSPTKRVLSGYGYTF. Written as DNA, the CDR3 is TGCGCCAGCAGCCCAACCAAGAGGGTCCTAAGCGGATATGGCTACACCTTC.

The V gene is TRBV5-5, the J gene TRBJ1-2, with a weak D call TRBD1 (6 bases). The CDR3 runs 15 residues. Germline CDR1 reads SGHKS; CDR2 reads YYEKEE (reference sequence). Deletions cut 1 base from V and 2 bases from J, with 12 bases between. The CDR3 reads CASSLTNTGNYGYTF. CDR3 bases: TGTGCCAGCAGCTTGACTAATACAGGGAACTATGGCTACACCTTC.

This chain uses TRBV24-1 with TRBJ1-2; TRBD1 aligns across 9 bases. The V segment lost 2 bases and the J segment 8 bases; nucleotides outside the gene matches: 11. The germline CDR1 and CDR2 sequences are KGHDR and SFDVKD. The CDR3 is 16 residues long. The CDR3 DNA sequence: TGTGCCACCAGTGATTCCACACGGGACAGGGTAGTCGGCTACACCTTC. This translates into CATSDSTRDRVVGYTF.

This clonotype was detected a few times. The CDR3 region is CASSGLEVNEQFF. CDR3 sequence (DNA): TGTGCCAGCAGTGGACTGGAGGTAAATGAGCAGTTCTTC. J is TRBJ2-1 and V is TRBV12-3 or TRBV12-4; D might be TRBD2 (5 bases). The V end was cut by 5 bases, the J end by 7 bases, with 12 bases between. CDR3 size: 13 residues.

This clonotype was counted a few times. The rearrangement uses TRBV20-1 and TRBJ2-7, with D possibly being TRBD2 (5 bases). The V gene's germline CDR1 is DFQATT and CDR2 SNEGSKA (reference sequence). The CDR3 consists of 15 residues. V lost 6 bases and J 0 bases, leaving 18 bases between the germline ends. CDR3 DNA sequence: TGCAGTGCCGCCCCCTTGAGCGGAGACTCCTACGAGCAGTACTTC. Translated, it gives CSAAPLSGDSYEQYF.